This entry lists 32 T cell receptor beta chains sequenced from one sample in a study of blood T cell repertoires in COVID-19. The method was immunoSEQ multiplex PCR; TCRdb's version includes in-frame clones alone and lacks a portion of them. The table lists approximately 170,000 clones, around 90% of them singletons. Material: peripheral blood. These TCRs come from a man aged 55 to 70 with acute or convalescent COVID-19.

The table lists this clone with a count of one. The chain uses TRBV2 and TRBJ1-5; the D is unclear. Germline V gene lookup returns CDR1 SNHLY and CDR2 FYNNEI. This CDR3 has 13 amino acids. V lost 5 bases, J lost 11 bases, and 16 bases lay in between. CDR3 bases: TGTGCCAGCAGTCCTCAGACGCGTGAGGCCCAGCATTTT. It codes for CASSPQTREAQHF.

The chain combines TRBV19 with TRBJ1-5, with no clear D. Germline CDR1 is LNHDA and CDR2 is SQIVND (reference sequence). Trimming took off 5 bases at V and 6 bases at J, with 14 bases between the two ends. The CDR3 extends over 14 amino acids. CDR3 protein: CASSQKRVLQPQHF. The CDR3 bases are TGTGCCAGTAGTCAGAAGAGGGTCCTTCAGCCCCAGCATTTT.

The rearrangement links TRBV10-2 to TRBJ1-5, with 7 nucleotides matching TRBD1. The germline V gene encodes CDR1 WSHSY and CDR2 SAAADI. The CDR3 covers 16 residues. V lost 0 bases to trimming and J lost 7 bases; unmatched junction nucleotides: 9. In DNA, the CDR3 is TGCGCCAGCAGTGAGTCTTCTTACGCAGGGGGGCAGCCCCAGCATTTT. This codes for CASSESSYAGGQPQHF.

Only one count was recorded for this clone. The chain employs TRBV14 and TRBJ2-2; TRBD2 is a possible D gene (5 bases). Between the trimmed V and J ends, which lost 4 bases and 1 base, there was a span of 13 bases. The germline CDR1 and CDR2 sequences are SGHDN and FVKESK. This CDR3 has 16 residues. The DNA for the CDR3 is TGTGCCAGCAGCCTCCTCGGACGGGAGAACACCGGGGAGCTGTTTTTT. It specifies CASSLLGRENTGELFF.

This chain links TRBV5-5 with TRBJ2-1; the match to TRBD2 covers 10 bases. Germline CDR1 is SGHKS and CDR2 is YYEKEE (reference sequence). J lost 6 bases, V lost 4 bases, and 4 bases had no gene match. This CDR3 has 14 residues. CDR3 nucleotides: TGTGCCAGCAGCCCACTAGCGGGAAGCAATGAGCAGTTCTTC. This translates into CASSPLAGSNEQFF.

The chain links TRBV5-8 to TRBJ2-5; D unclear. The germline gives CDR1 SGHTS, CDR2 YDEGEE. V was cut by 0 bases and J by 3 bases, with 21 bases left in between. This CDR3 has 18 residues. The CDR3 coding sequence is TGTGCCAGCAGCTTGGTCAAAAAAGTCACAGACCCGAAAGAGACCCAGTACTTC. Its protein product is CASSLVKKVTDPKETQYF.

DNA of the CDR3: TGTGCCAGCAGTGAGGGGGGGACAGGCTACACCTTC. Protein: CASSEGGTGYTF. The chain is built from TRBV25-1 and TRBJ1-2, with D possibly matching TRBD1 (6 bases). In germline, CDR1 is MGHDK, CDR2 SYGVNS. V was trimmed by 3 bases and J by 8 bases, leaving 10 bases between them. The length of the CDR3 is 12 residues.

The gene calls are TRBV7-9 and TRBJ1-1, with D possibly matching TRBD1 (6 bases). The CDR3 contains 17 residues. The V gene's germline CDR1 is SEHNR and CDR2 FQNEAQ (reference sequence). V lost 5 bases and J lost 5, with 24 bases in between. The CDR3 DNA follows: TGTGCCAGCAGCCCCTTCCGGGGGGTACAGGGAGTTACTGAAGCTTTCTTT. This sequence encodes CASSPFRGVQGVTEAFF.

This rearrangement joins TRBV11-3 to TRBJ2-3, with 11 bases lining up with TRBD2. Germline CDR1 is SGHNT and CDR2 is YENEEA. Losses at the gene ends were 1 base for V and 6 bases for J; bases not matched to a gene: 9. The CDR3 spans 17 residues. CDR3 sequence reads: CASSLGQLAGVRDTQYF. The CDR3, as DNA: TGTGCCAGCAGCTTAGGACAACTAGCGGGAGTGAGGGATACGCAGTATTTT.

The CDR3 nucleotides read TGTGCCAGCAGCTTAACACATGTACCATCGGGGGAGCTGTTTTTT. It translates to CASSLTHVPSGELFF. The rearrangement joins TRBV7-3 to TRBJ2-2; D remains ambiguous. CDR3 size: 15 residues. V lost 0 bases to trimming and J lost 8 bases, with 13 bases between them. Germline CDR1 SGHTA, CDR2 FQGTGA.

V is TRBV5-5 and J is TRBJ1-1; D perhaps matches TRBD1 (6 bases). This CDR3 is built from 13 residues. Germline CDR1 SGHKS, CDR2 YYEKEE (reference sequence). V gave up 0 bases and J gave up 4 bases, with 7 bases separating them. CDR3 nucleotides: TGTGCCAGCAGCTTGGTACAGGGCACTGAAGCTTTCTTT. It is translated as CASSLVQGTEAFF.

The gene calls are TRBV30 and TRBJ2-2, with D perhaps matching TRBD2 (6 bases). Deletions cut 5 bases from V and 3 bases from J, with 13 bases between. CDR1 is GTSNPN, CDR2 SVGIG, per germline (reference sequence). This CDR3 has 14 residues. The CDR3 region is CAWGPGTYTGELFF. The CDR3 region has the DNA TGTGCCTGGGGTCCCGGGACTTACACCGGGGAGCTGTTTTTT.

The CDR3 region is CASSPTGTSSTRGYTF. Written as DNA, the CDR3 is TGCGCCAGCAGCCCGACCGGGACTTCTTCCACGAGGGGCTACACCTTC. This chain links TRBV5-1 with TRBJ1-2; tentatively, D is TRBD1 (5 bases). This CDR3 is built from 16 residues. V was cut by 4 bases and J by 8 bases, with 24 bases left in between. Germline CDR1 and CDR2: SGHRS and YFSETQ.

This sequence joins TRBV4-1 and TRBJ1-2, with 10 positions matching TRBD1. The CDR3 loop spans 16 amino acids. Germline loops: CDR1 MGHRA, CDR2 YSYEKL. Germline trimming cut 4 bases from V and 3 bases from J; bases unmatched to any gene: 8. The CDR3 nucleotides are TGCGCCAGCAGCCCCCTGACAGGGGGCCTCTACTATGGCTACACCTTC. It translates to CASSPLTGGLYYGYTF.

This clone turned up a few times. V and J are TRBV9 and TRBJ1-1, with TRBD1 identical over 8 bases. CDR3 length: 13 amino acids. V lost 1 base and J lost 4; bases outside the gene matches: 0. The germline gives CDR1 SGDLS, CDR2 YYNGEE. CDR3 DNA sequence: TGTGCCAGCAGCGTAACAGGGGGCACTGAAGCTTTCTTT. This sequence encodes CASSVTGGTEAFF.

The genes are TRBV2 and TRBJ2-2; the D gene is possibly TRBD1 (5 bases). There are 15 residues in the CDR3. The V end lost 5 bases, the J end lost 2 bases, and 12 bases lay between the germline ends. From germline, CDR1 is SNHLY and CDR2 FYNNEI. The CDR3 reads CASSRQPTNTGELFF. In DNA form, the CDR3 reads TGTGCCAGCAGTCGACAGCCGACTAACACCGGGGAGCTGTTTTTT.

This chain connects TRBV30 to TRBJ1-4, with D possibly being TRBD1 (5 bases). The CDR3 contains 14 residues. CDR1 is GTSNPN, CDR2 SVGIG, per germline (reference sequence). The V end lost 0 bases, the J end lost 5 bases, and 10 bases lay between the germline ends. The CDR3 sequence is CAWSVPGGNEKLFF. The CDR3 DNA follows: TGTGCCTGGAGTGTACCCGGGGGGAATGAAAAACTGTTTTTT.

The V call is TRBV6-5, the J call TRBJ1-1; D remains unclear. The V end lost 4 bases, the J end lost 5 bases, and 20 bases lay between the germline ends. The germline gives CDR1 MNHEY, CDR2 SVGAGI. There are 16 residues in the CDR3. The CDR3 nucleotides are TGTGCCAGCAGTTGGGAGCCAGGACCTCGGGGTACTGAAGCTTTCTTT. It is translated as CASSWEPGPRGTEAFF.

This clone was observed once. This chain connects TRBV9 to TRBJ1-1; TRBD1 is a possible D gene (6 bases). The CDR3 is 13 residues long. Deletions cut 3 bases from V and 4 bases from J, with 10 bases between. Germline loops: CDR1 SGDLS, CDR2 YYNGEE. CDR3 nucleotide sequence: TGTGCCAGCAGCGCACAGGGTCGCACTGAAGCTTTCTTT. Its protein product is CASSAQGRTEAFF.

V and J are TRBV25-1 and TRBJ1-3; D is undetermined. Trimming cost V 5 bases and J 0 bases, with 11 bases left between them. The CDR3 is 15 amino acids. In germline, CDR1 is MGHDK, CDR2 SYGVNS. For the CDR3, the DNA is TGTGCCAGCAGTTATAACGGAGGCTCTGGAAACACCATATATTTT. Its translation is CASSYNGGSGNTIYF.

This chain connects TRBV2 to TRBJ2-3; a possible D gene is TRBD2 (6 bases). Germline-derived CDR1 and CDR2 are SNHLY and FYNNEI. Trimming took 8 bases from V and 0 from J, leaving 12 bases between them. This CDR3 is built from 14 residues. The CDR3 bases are TGTGCCAGCGGCCTAGCGTCTAGCACAGATACGCAGTATTTT. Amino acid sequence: CASGLASSTDTQYF.

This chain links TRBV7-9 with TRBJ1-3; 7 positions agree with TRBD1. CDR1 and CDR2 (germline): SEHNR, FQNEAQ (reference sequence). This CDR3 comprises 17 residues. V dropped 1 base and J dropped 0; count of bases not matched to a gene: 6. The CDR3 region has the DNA TGTGCCAGCAGCTTAGTTACAGGGGTCAGCTCTGGAAACACCATATATTTT. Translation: CASSLVTGVSSGNTIYF.

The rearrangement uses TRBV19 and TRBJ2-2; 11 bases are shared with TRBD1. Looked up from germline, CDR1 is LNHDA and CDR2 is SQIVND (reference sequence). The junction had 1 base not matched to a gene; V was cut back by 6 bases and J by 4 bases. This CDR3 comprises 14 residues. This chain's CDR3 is CASRGQGVTGELFF. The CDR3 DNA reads TGTGCCAGTAGGGGACAGGGGGTCACCGGGGAGCTGTTTTTT.

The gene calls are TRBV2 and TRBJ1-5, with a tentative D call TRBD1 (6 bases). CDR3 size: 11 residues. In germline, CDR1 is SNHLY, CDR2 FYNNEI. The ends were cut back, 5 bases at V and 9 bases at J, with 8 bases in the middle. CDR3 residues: CASSLRGPQHF. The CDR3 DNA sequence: TGTGCCAGCAGTCTCAGGGGGCCCCAGCATTTT.

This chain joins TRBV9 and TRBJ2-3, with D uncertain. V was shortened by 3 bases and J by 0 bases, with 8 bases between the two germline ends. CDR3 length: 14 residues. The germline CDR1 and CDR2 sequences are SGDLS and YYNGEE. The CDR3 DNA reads TGTGCCAGCAGCGCCGAAACTAGCACAGATACGCAGTATTTT. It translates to CASSAETSTDTQYF.

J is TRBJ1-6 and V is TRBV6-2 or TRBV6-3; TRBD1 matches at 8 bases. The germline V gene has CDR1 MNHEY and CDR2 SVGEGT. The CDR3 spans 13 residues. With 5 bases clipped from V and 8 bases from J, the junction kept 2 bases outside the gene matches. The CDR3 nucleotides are TGTGCCAGCAGTGGACAGGGAGATTCACCCCTCCACTTT. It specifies CASSGQGDSPLHF.

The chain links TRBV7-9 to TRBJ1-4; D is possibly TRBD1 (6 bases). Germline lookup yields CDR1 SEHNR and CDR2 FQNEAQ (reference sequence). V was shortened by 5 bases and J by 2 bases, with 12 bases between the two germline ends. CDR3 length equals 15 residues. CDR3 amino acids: CASSKFQGTNEKLFF. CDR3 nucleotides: TGTGCCAGCAGCAAATTTCAGGGGACTAATGAAAAACTGTTTTTT.

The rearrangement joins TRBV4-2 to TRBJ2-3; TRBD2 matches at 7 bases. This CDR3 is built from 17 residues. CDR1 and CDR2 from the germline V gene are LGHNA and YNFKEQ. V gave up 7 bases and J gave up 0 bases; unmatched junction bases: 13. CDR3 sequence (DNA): TGTGCCAGCACCTCCTCTTTGGAGCGGGGAAGCACAGATACGCAGTATTTT. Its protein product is CASTSSLERGSTDTQYF.

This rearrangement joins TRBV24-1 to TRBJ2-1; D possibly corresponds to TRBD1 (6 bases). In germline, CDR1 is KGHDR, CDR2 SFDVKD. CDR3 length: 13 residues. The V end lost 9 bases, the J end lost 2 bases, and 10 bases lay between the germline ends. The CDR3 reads CATGGQPYNEQFF. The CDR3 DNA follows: TGTGCCACCGGGGGACAACCCTACAATGAGCAGTTCTTC.

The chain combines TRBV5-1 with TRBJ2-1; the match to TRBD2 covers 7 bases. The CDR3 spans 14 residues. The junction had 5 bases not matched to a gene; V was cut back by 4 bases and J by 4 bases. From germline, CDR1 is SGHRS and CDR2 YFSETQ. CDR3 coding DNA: TGCGCCAGCAGCCCGGGGGGACTGTACAATGAGCAGTTCTTC. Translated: CASSPGGLYNEQFF.

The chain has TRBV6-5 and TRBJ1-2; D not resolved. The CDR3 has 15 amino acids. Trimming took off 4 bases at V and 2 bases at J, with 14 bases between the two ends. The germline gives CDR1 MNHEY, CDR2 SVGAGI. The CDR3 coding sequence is TGTGCCAGCAGTTCGAGGAGTTCTGTGAACTATGGCTACACCTTC. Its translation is CASSSRSSVNYGYTF.

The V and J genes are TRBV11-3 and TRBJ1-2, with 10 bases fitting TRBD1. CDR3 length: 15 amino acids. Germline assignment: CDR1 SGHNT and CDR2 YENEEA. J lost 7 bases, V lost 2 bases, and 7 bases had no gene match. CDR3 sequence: CASSLNRDRGSGYTF. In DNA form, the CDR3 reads TGTGCCAGCAGCTTAAACCGGGACAGGGGATCTGGCTACACCTTC.